These 27 T cell receptor beta chains were sequenced from one sample in a study of T cell repertoires in cytomegalovirus infection. In TCRdb, the reads were re-called with MiXCR into one record per CDR3 protein. The sample has roughly 310,000 distinct CDR3 sequences; around a sixth are singletons. The sample consisted of PBMCs. These receptors originate from a human donor in good health (CMV status not recorded). Some clones in this sample may be carry-over from other donors' samples.

This clonotype came up a few times. The chain is built from TRBV12-3 or TRBV12-4 and TRBJ2-3; D is undetermined. The CDR3 is 13 amino acids. V gave up 0 bases and J gave up 5 bases, with 6 bases separating them. Written as DNA, the CDR3 is TGTGCCAGCAGTTTAGCCGATGGAGATACGCAGTATTTT. Residues: CASSLADGDTQYF.

There are many counts of this clonotype. The chain joins TRBV7-2 to TRBJ1-1; D is perhaps TRBD1 (5 bases). V was trimmed by 1 base and J by 5 bases, leaving 14 bases between them. Germline CDR1 reads SGHTA; CDR2 reads FQGNSA. The CDR3 is 15 residues long. The CDR3 spells CASSLEAGRVTEAFF. Written as DNA, the CDR3 is TGTGCCAGCAGCTTAGAGGCAGGGCGGGTTACTGAAGCTTTCTTT. Filled out from reference TRBV7-2 and TRBJ1-1, the complete variable domain reads GAGVSQSPSNKVTEKGKDVELRCDPISGHTALYWYRQSLGQGLEFLIYFQGNSAPDKSGLPSDRFSAERTGGSVSTLTIQRTQQEDSAVYLCASSLEAGRVTEAFFGQGTRLTVV.

This clonotype was seen a handful of times. The chain uses TRBV20-1 and TRBJ2-3; the D gene is possibly TRBD1 (6 bases). Trimming took off 6 bases at V and 2 bases at J, with 18 bases between the two ends. CDR3 size: 15 residues. The germline V gene has CDR1 DFQATT and CDR2 SNEGSKA (reference sequence). The CDR3 nucleotides read TGCAGTGCGAACCCTACCGAGGGGGTCACAGATACGCAGTATTTT. Encoded protein: CSANPTEGVTDTQYF.

The genes are TRBV4-1 and TRBJ1-4; 7 bases agree with TRBD1. Germline assignment: CDR1 MGHRA and CDR2 YSYEKL. Unmatched junction bases numbered 3, after V lost 1 base and J lost 4 bases. CDR3 length: 15 residues. The CDR3 spells CASSQAGQNNEKLFF. The CDR3 nucleotides read TGCGCCAGCAGCCAAGCGGGACAGAATAATGAAAAACTGTTTTTT.

This clonotype has more than one count but fewer than ten. This chain uses TRBV20-1 with TRBJ2-7; D may be TRBD1 (5 bases). Trimming pared 5 bases from V and 2 bases from J, leaving 16 bases between. Germline assignment: CDR1 DFQATT and CDR2 SNEGSKA (reference sequence). This CDR3 is 14 amino acids long. The CDR3 is CSARHQGSPYEQYF. The CDR3 bases are TGCAGTGCTCGTCACCAGGGTAGCCCCTACGAGCAGTACTTC.

This clonotype was observed many times. As DNA, the CDR3 is TGTGCCAGCAGTCTGGGGAGCTCTGGAAACACCATATATTTT. This sequence encodes CASSLGSSGNTIYF. The chain uses TRBV7-8 and TRBJ1-3; no reliable D call. This CDR3 comprises 14 residues. V lost 6 bases, J lost 0 bases, and 9 bases lay in between. Germline assignment: CDR1 SGHVS and CDR2 FQNEAQ. The entire variable domain, with the rest obtained from reference TRBV7-8 and TRBJ1-3, is as follows: GAGVSQSPRYKVAKRGQDVALRCDPISGHVSLFWYQQALGQGPEFLTYFQNEAQLDKSGLPSDRFFAERPEGSVSTLKIQRTQQEDSAVYLCASSLGSSGNTIYFGEGSWLTVV.

V gene TRBV12-3 or TRBV12-4 combines with J gene TRBJ2-7, with D maybe TRBD1 (6 bases). The V gene lost 4 bases and the J gene lost 5 bases, with 9 bases spanning the gap. The CDR3 is 12 amino acids. CDR3 residues: CASSSYRDEQYF. The CDR3 coding sequence is TGTGCCAGCAGTTCCTACAGGGACGAGCAGTACTTC.

This clonotype was counted many times. V and J are TRBV11-2 and TRBJ2-7; 10 nucleotides match TRBD1. The CDR3 spans 16 residues. V dropped 3 bases and J dropped 4; count of bases not matched to a gene: 9. Germline V lookup: CDR1 SGHAT, CDR2 FQNNGV. The CDR3, as DNA: TGTGCCAGCAGCTTTGGCGGGACAGGGGCTGGGTACGAGCAGTACTTC. Translation gives CASSFGGTGAGYEQYF.

Remarks on this clonotype: One base away lies a much larger clone, so this may be a sequencing read error. V gene TRBV7-2 combines with J gene TRBJ1-2; weak D call: TRBD1 (5 bases). CDR3 size: 13 residues. With 5 bases removed from V and 3 bases from J, the gap between germline ends came to 10 bases. The germline gives CDR1 SGHTA, CDR2 FQGNSA. The CDR3 sequence: CASSRGLYYGYTF. The CDR3 bases are TGTGCCAGCAGCCGGGGACTCTACTATGGCTACACCTTC.

Only a few counts were recorded for this clonotype. The chain carries TRBV27 and TRBJ1-5; 9 nucleotides match TRBD1. In germline, CDR1 is MNHEY, CDR2 SMNVEV (reference sequence). V was clipped by 7 bases and J by 1 base; unmatched bases: 5. The CDR3 consists of 15 residues. The CDR3 reads CASKLQGASNQPQHF. CDR3 sequence (DNA): TGTGCCAGCAAACTACAGGGGGCGAGCAATCAGCCCCAGCATTTT.

This clonotype was recorded at least ten times. This chain uses TRBV7-2 with TRBJ2-3, with TRBD2 identical over 11 bases. The CDR3 is 16 amino acids. J lost 5 bases, V lost 4 bases, and 8 bases had no gene match. The germline V gene encodes CDR1 SGHTA and CDR2 FQGNSA. CDR3 nucleotides: TGTGCCAGCAGCTCAAGACTAGCGGGGAAAAGAGATACGCAGTATTTT. Its translation: CASSSRLAGKRDTQYF. The full variable domain, with the rest looked up from reference TRBV7-2 and TRBJ2-3, is GAGVSQSPSNKVTEKGKDVELRCDPISGHTALYWYRQSLGQGLEFLIYFQGNSAPDKSGLPSDRFSAERTGGSVSTLTIQRTQQEDSAVYLCASSSRLAGKRDTQYFGPGTRLTVL.

This clonotype was counted at least ten times. The chain couples TRBV20-1 to TRBJ1-5, with D perhaps TRBD1 (6 bases). This CDR3 has 15 residues. CDR1 and CDR2 (germline): DFQATT, SNEGSKA (reference sequence). Trimming stripped 5 bases from V and 6 bases from J, with 20 bases between. The CDR3 DNA sequence: TGCAGTGCTTCCCACCTGCCGGGGGCTAGTCAGCCCCAGCATTTT. Translation gives CSASHLPGASQPQHF.

This clonotype has a handful of counts. V gene TRBV5-4 combines with J gene TRBJ2-2; no clear D. The CDR3 has 16 residues. The V gene's germline CDR1 is SGHNT and CDR2 YYREEE (reference sequence). V was cut by 0 bases and J by 4 bases, with 13 bases left in between. As DNA, the CDR3 is TGTGCCAGCAGCTTGGGGCCAACGGAGCCCACCGGGGAGCTGTTTTTT. Its translation is CASSLGPTEPTGELFF.

This clonotype was detected a few times. The rearrangement joins TRBV28 to TRBJ2-5, with a possible D match to TRBD1 (5 bases). The V end was cut by 6 bases, the J end by 5 bases, with 13 bases between. Looked up from germline, CDR1 is MDHEN and CDR2 is SYDVKM. CDR3 length equals 13 residues. The CDR3 reads CASRARGSETQYF. CDR3 sequence (DNA): TGTGCCAGCAGGGCAAGGGGATCGGAGACCCAGTACTTC.

This clonotype came up many times. V is TRBV7-2 and J is TRBJ1-6; 12 bases fit TRBD1. V gave up 5 bases and J gave up 9 bases; unmatched junction bases: 5. This CDR3 has 15 residues. Germline lookup yields CDR1 SGHTA and CDR2 FQGNSA. The CDR3 loop is CASSRGTGGFSPLHF. The CDR3 DNA follows: TGTGCCAGCAGCCGCGGGACAGGGGGCTTTTCACCCCTCCACTTT.

V is TRBV12-3 or TRBV12-4 and J is TRBJ2-7; tentatively, D is TRBD1 (6 bases). Between the trimmed V and J ends, which lost 2 bases and 0 bases, there was a span of 14 bases. The CDR3 is 16 residues long. DNA of the CDR3: TGTGCCAGCAGTTTACTATGGCAGGGGAGCTCCTACGAGCAGTACTTC. Translating gives CASSLLWQGSSYEQYF.

The chain is built from TRBV7-9 and TRBJ1-1; 9 nucleotides match TRBD1. This CDR3 is 15 amino acids long. In germline, CDR1 is SEHNR, CDR2 FQNEAQ (reference sequence). With 5 bases clipped from V and 5 bases from J, the junction kept 9 bases outside the gene matches. CDR3 DNA: TGTGCCAGCAGCGAGCCCGGGACAGGGCATACTGAAGCTTTCTTT. It translates to CASSEPGTGHTEAFF.

This chain connects TRBV2 to TRBJ2-5; 8 bases agree with TRBD2. The CDR3 has 14 amino acids. From germline, CDR1 is SNHLY and CDR2 FYNNEI. J was trimmed by 3 bases and V by 11 bases; bases with no gene match: 11. The CDR3 here is CASSGGETKETQYF. The CDR3 nucleotides read TGTGCCTCAAGCGGGGGTGAGACCAAAGAGACCCAGTACTTC.

The chain employs TRBV4-2 and TRBJ2-2; D not certain. Germline V lookup: CDR1 LGHNA, CDR2 YNFKEQ. The CDR3 covers 16 residues. Trimming removed 0 bases from V and 0 bases from J, with 8 bases in between. CDR3 DNA sequence: TGTGCCAGCAGCCAAGAAAGGAACGCGAACACCGGGGAGCTGTTTTTT. It yields the protein CASSQERNANTGELFF.

This clonotype was seen a few times. J is TRBJ1-4 and V is TRBV14; D remains unclear. CDR1 is SGHDN, CDR2 FVKESK, per germline. Between the trimmed V and J ends, which lost 1 base and 11 bases, there was a span of 17 bases. This CDR3 contains 15 residues. The CDR3 DNA follows: TGTGCCAGCAGCCAAGTCGGCAGTAGGACGGGTAAACTGTTTTTT. Translated, it gives CASSQVGSRTGKLFF.

The V gene is TRBV6-2 or TRBV6-3, the J gene TRBJ2-1; D is possibly TRBD2 (6 bases). This CDR3 is 14 amino acids long. Trimming stripped 2 bases from V and 6 bases from J, with 11 bases between. Germline loops: CDR1 MNHEY, CDR2 SVGEGT. CDR3 amino acids: CASSYGGGANEQFF. The CDR3 nucleotides read TGTGCCAGCAGTTACGGTGGAGGGGCCAATGAGCAGTTCTTC.

This clonotype was seen a few times. The rearrangement uses TRBV19 and TRBJ2-3; the D gene could be TRBD1 or TRBD2 (5 bases each). Germline V CDR1 and CDR2: LNHDA, SQIVND (reference sequence). The V end lost 3 bases, the J end lost 3 bases, and 13 bases lay between the germline ends. The CDR3 has 15 residues. The CDR3 nucleotides read TGTGCCAGTAGTATGATGGGGGTGGGGACAGATACGCAGTATTTT. Encoded protein: CASSMMGVGTDTQYF.

This clonotype has ten or more counts. V and J are TRBV7-2 and TRBJ1-6; D is ambiguous. With 5 bases removed from V and 0 bases from J, the gap between germline ends came to 11 bases. Germline V gene data show CDR1 as SGHTA and CDR2 as FQGNSA. The CDR3 contains 16 residues. CDR3 in amino acids: CASSPGGSSYNSPLHF. Here the CDR3 DNA reads TGTGCCAGCAGCCCCGGCGGGAGCTCCTATAATTCACCCCTCCACTTT.

Many counts were recorded for this clonotype. The rearrangement joins TRBV11-2 to TRBJ2-3; 10 nucleotides align to TRBD1. The trim removed 4 bases at V and 1 base at J, leaving 5 bases unmatched. Per germline, CDR1 SGHAT and CDR2 FQNNGV. The CDR3 contains 16 residues. The chain's CDR3 is CASSSGGTGGTDTQYF. The CDR3, as DNA: TGTGCCAGCAGCTCGGGTGGGACAGGGGGCACAGATACGCAGTATTTT.

The rearrangement links TRBV28 to TRBJ2-7; D tentatively reads TRBD1 or TRBD2 (5 bases each). V was pared by 5 bases and J by 5 bases, with 13 bases between. Per the germline V gene, CDR1 is MDHEN and CDR2 is SYDVKM. This CDR3 region has 13 residues. The chain's CDR3 is CASSTPPGHEQYF. The DNA of the CDR3 is TGTGCCAGCAGTACCCCGCCGGGGCACGAGCAGTACTTC.

The J gene is TRBJ1-2, the V gene TRBV4-2; D gene unclear. Germline V gene data show CDR1 as LGHNA and CDR2 as YNFKEQ. This CDR3 spans 12 amino acids. Trimming cost V 1 base and J 5 bases, with 5 bases left between them. CDR3 in DNA: TGTGCCAGCAGCCAAGCAGAGTATGGCTACACCTTC. This codes for CASSQAEYGYTF.

Notes on this clonotype: A clone one base away is much larger, so this may be a read error. V is TRBV11-1 and J is TRBJ2-7, with 10 bases matching TRBD2. The germline V gene has CDR1 SGHAT and CDR2 FQDESV (reference sequence). The CDR3 covers 15 residues. The CDR3 reads CANSPALAGAYEQYF. The CDR3 DNA sequence: TGTGCCAACAGCCCGGCCCTAGCGGGGGCTTACGAGCAGTACTTC.